The 11 T cell receptor beta chains below come from one sample, sequenced in a study of lymphopenia after photon versus proton radiotherapy. Profiling relied on immunoSEQ multiplex PCR, and the TCRdb table lists in-frame clones only, not all of them. Of about 40,000 clones in the sample, around 83% were seen once. Sequenced material: peripheral blood, taken from a patient treated with proton-based radiotherapy. The receptor set was obtained from a woman in her 70s with pancreatic cancer.

The J gene is TRBJ2-1, the V gene TRBV7-9; the D gene is possibly TRBD2 (6 bases). CDR1 and CDR2 from the germline V gene are SEHNR and FQNEAQ (reference sequence). The CDR3 covers 18 residues. The germline V and J ends were trimmed by 4 bases and 0 bases, with 19 bases remaining between them. The CDR3 DNA follows: TGTGCCAGCAGCTCCCCGCCGGGACTGTTGAGCTCCTACAATGAGCAGTTCTTC. It encodes CASSSPPGLLSSYNEQFF.

The chain recombines TRBV5-1 with TRBJ2-1; D may be TRBD2 (5 bases). The germline V and J ends were trimmed by 4 bases and 5 bases, with 16 bases remaining between them. The V gene's germline CDR1 is SGHRS and CDR2 YFSETQ. This CDR3 is 15 amino acids long. In nucleotides, the CDR3 is TGCGCCAGCAGCCAGGACCCGGGGATGAACAATGAGCAGTTCTTC. Translation gives CASSQDPGMNNEQFF.

The sample holds a few counts of this clone. The V and J genes are TRBV13 and TRBJ1-5; TRBD1 matches at 8 bases. The CDR3 contains 19 residues. V trimming: 2 bases; J trimming: 4 bases; junction bases outside the gene matches: 16. CDR1 and CDR2 (germline): PRHDT, FYEKMQ (reference sequence). CDR3 region: CASSLRGPTGQERNQPQHF. Here the CDR3 DNA reads TGTGCCAGCAGCTTAAGGGGCCCGACGGGACAGGAAAGAAATCAGCCCCAGCATTTT.

This clone has a handful of counts. The chain is built from TRBV7-6 and TRBJ2-1; 10 nucleotides align to TRBD2. With V trimmed by 4 bases and J by 6 bases, 9 bases remained unmatched. The CDR3 consists of 16 residues. Germline lookup yields CDR1 SGHVS and CDR2 FNYEAQ. CDR3 amino acids: CASSSPLAGDSNEQFF. The CDR3, as DNA: TGTGCCAGCAGCTCGCCCCTAGCGGGGGATTCCAATGAGCAGTTCTTC.

This clone showed up just a few times. The chain links TRBV4-2 to TRBJ2-7; D ambiguous. Per the germline V gene, CDR1 is LGHNA and CDR2 is YNFKEQ. The V and J ends lost 0 bases and 4 bases respectively, with 13 bases between them. The length of the CDR3 is 15 residues. The CDR3 sequence is CASSQDPTNEYEQYF. CDR3 in DNA: TGTGCCAGCAGCCAAGACCCTACGAACGAATACGAGCAGTACTTC.

The rearrangement links TRBV27 to TRBJ2-1; a weak D match, TRBD1 (5 bases). CDR3 length: 13 amino acids. CDR1 MNHEY and CDR2 SMNVEV come from the germline V gene (reference sequence). The ends were cut back, 0 bases at V and 6 bases at J, with 6 bases in the middle. CDR3 loop: CASSLSDSNEQFF. The DNA for the CDR3 is TGTGCCAGCAGTTTATCAGACAGCAATGAGCAGTTCTTC.

The chain carries TRBV5-1 and TRBJ1-1, with D maybe TRBD1 (5 bases). Between the trimmed V and J ends, which lost 0 bases and 2 bases, there was a span of 11 bases. This CDR3 region has 15 residues. Germline V gene sequence: CDR1 SGHRS, CDR2 YFSETQ. The CDR3 is CASSLVVGPNTEAFF. The CDR3 DNA follows: TGCGCCAGCAGCTTGGTTGTGGGACCTAACACTGAAGCTTTCTTT.

Of note for this clone: At one end, the junction sequence differs from germline, possibly due to a read error. Here the CDR3 reads CASSSASPGTGPNEEYF. DNA for the CDR3: TGTGCCAGCAGCTCGGCCAGTCCCGGGACAGGGCCTAACGAGGAGTACTTC. V is TRBV7-3 and J is TRBJ2-7; 9 nucleotides agree with TRBD1. The CDR3 covers 17 residues. In germline, CDR1 is SGHTA, CDR2 FQGTGA. Drawing the rest from reference TRBV7-3 and TRBJ2-7, the complete variable domain is GAGVSQTPSNKVTEKGKYVELRCDPISGHTALYWYRQSLGQGPEFLIYFQGTGAADDSGLPNDRFFAVRPEGSVSTLKIQRTERGDSAVYLCASSSASPGTGPNEEYFGPGTRLTVT.

The chain carries TRBV16 and TRBJ2-3; maybe TRBD2 (5 bases). With 7 bases removed from V and 2 bases from J, the gap between germline ends came to 13 bases. This CDR3 is 14 amino acids long. The germline V gene has CDR1 KGHSY and CDR2 FQNENV. In DNA form, the CDR3 reads TGTGCCAGCACTTTGGGGAGTGACACAGATACGCAGTATTTT. Encoded protein: CASTLGSDTDTQYF.

The chain uses TRBV7-2 and TRBJ1-1; possible D gene TRBD1, 6 bases. The CDR3 totals 17 residues. Trimming cost V 2 bases and J 0 bases, with 16 bases left between them. The germline V gene encodes CDR1 SGHTA and CDR2 FQGNSA. The CDR3 spells CASSLNVPGVMNTEAFF. The CDR3, as DNA: TGTGCCAGCAGCTTAAATGTACCAGGGGTCATGAACACTGAAGCTTTCTTT.

The chain recombines TRBV14 with TRBJ2-3, with 8 bases lining up with TRBD2. CDR3 size: 17 residues. V dropped 3 bases and J dropped 4; count of bases not matched to a gene: 12. Germline values: CDR1 SGHDN, CDR2 FVKESK. The DNA of the CDR3 is TGTGCCAGCAGCCAGGCATCGGGACTAGTGGGGGCAGATACGCAGTATTTT. Protein product: CASSQASGLVGADTQYF. Supplemented by reference TRBV14 and TRBJ2-3, the full variable domain reads EAGVTQFPSHSVIEKGQTVTLRCDPISGHDNLYWYRRVMGKEIKFLLHFVKESKQDESGMPNNRFLAERTGGTYSTLKVQPAELEDSGVYFCASSQASGLVGADTQYFGPGTRLTVL.